This T cell receptor beta chain was documented in a study of Ad26.COV2.S vaccination and SARS-CoV-2 variants. CDR1 SGHRS and CDR2 YFSETQ come from the germline V gene. With 3 bases clipped from V and 4 bases from J, the junction kept 5 bases outside the gene matches. This CDR3 has 16 residues. Libraries were prepared by immunoSEQ multiplex PCR; TCRdb keeps only in-frame clonotypes and omits some of them. Here the sample spans 450,000 to 550,000 clones, roughly nine tenths being singletons. Treatment of the sample: over 15 received Ad26.COV2.S at low or high dose, single or two shots; roughly five received placebo; per-sample allocation not given. All samples were drawn on day 63, counting from the first vaccine or placebo injection.

This receptor was identified in a person between 18 and 60 years old who received the Ad26.COV2.S COVID-19 vaccine or a placebo. The sequencing used peripheral blood, collected in a trial of Ad26.COV2.S vaccine versus placebo. This chain connects TRBV5-1 to TRBJ2-5; 14 bases match TRBD2. The CDR3 spells CASSSGLAGGGETQYF. DNA of the CDR3: TGCGCCAGCAGCTCTGGACTAGCGGGAGGAGGAGAGACCCAGTACTTC.